A selection of T cell receptor beta chains follows, all from one sample in a study of T cells in Graves' hyperthyroidism and ophthalmopathy. Using its own MiXCR run on the multiplex PCR reads, TCRdb lists one record per CDR3 protein. Among about 740,000 distinct CDR3 sequences listed, around 13% were seen once. The specimen sequenced was blood. The receptors come from a woman younger than 30 with Graves' hyperthyroidism. CDR3s include the opening cysteine and the closing phenylalanine or tryptophan. The order of the fields is V gene, clone size, D gene, J gene, CDR3 DNA, CDR3 protein. A D gene is named only where the DNA matches it firmly. The size entry is marked missing in some rows and otherwise reads once, few, many or a size class.

TRBV5-8	few	-	TRBJ2-6	TGTGCCAGCAGCTCCTTGCGCTCTGGGGCCAACGTCCTGACTTTC	CASSSLRSGANVLTF
TRBV28	few	-	TRBJ1-2	TGTGCCAGCAGTTTATATCCGGGAATGAGAGGCTACACCTTC	CASSLYPGMRGYTF
TRBV30	many	TRBD2	TRBJ2-1	TGTGCCTGGAGTCCAACTAGCGGGAGGTACAATGAGCAGTTCTTC	CAWSPTSGRYNEQFF
TRBV28	few	-	TRBJ1-2	TGTGCCAGCAGAATACCTTCCTCTGGCTACACCTTC	CASRIPSSGYTF
TRBV6-1	few	-	TRBJ2-2	TGTGCCAGCAGTGACGGCAGCCTTTCGGCCGGGGAGCTGTTTTTT	CASSDGSLSAGELFF
TRBV30	few	TRBD1	TRBJ2-1	TGTGCCTGGAGTTTTCCCCACAGATTTCTTTTCCGGGACAGGGATATTCATGAGCAGTTCTTC	CAWSFPHRFLFRDRDIHEQFF
TRBV28	few	-	TRBJ2-7	TGTGCCAGCGGAACAGCGACCTACGAGCAGTACTTC	CASGTATYEQYF
TRBV7-9	many	-	TRBJ2-6	TGTGCCAGCAGCTTAAAGACAATCGGGGCCAACGTCCTGACTTTC	CASSLKTIGANVLTF
TRBV28	-	-	TRBJ2-7	TGTGCCAGCAGTTCAATTTATAGGGGCCTACCCTACGAGCAGTACTTC	CASSSIYRGLPYEQYF
TRBV6-1	few	-	TRBJ1-5	TGTGCCAGCAACGACCAGGCAAGCAATCAGCCCCAGCATTTT	CASNDQASNQPQHF
TRBV6-2/TRBV6-3	-	-	TRBJ2-1	TGTGCCAGCACCCCAGTCGGGGCCCCCTACAATGAGCAGTTCTTC	CASTPVGAPYNEQFF
TRBV27	-	TRBD2	TRBJ2-1	TGTGCCAGCAGCCCAGGGAGGGCGGACTACAATGAGCAGTTCTTC	CASSPGRADYNEQFF
TRBV29-1	-	TRBD2	TRBJ2-5	TGCAGCGTTGACGGAACTAGCGGGAGGGGGGAGACCCAGTACTTC	CSVDGTSGRGETQYF
TRBV13	many	-	TRBJ2-1	TGTGCCAGCAGCACCCTATCGGGACTGCTCAATGAGCAGTTCTTC	CASSTLSGLLNEQFF
TRBV7-8	many	-	TRBJ2-7	TGTGCCAGCAGCTTGGGGCCTTTGGTTTACGAGCAGTACTTC	CASSLGPLVYEQYF
TRBV5-1	-	-	TRBJ2-1	TGCGCCAGCAGTTTGCCGGAGAATGAGCAGTTCTTC	CASSLPENEQFF
TRBV3-1	many	TRBD2	TRBJ2-2	TGTGCCAGCAGCCGGAGGACTAGCACCGGGGAGCTGTTTTTT	CASSRRTSTGELFF
TRBV7-6	few	-	TRBJ2-5	TGTGCCAGCAGCTTATTCGTCGGTGAATCAGAGACCCAGTACTTC	CASSLFVGESETQYF
TRBV11-2	many	-	TRBJ1-5	TGTGCCAGCAGCTTGACGGATAGCAATCAGCCCCAGCATTTT	CASSLTDSNQPQHF
TRBV5-6	-	-	TRBJ2-2	TGTGCCAGCAGCCCTGAATCGAACACCGGGGAGCTGTTTTTT	CASSPESNTGELFF
TRBV28	many	TRBD2	TRBJ2-7	TGTGCCAGCAGTTTGGGAGGTGGACTAGCGGGAGGGCCCCCCTACGAGCAGTACTTC	CASSLGGGLAGGPPYEQYF
TRBV18	-	-	TRBJ2-3	TGTGCCAGCTCACCATCGGACGCGTCTAGCACAGATACGCAGTATTTT	CASSPSDASSTDTQYF
TRBV7-3	many	TRBD2	TRBJ2-1	TGTGCCAGCAGCCAACGACCTAGCGGGGGAGGCAATGAGCAGTTCTTC	CASSQRPSGGGNEQFF
TRBV6-1	few	-	TRBJ2-5	TGTGCCAGCACGCGGGACGACACGAGGGGGGAGACCCAGTACTTC	CASTRDDTRGETQYF
TRBV5-8	few	-	TRBJ1-5	TGTGCCAGCAGCTTAAAACAGGGACGGGGGCAGCCCCAGCATTTT	CASSLKQGRGQPQHF
TRBV4-2	few	TRBD1	TRBJ2-1	TGTGCCAGCAGCCAAGATCAGGGGGCGTCCTACAATGAGCAGTTCTTC	CASSQDQGASYNEQFF
TRBV9	-	TRBD1	TRBJ1-2	TGTGCCAGCAGCGATAGTTCGGGACAGGGGGCTTTTGGCGGCTACACCTTC	CASSDSSGQGAFGGYTF
TRBV10-1	-	-	TRBJ2-3	TGCGCCAGCAGCGGCCCCGGGAGCGGTTTCACAGATACGCAGTATTTT	CASSGPGSGFTDTQYF
TRBV12-3/TRBV12-4	many	TRBD1	TRBJ1-1	TGTGCCAGCAGGCGTGGGACAGCAGAAGCTTTCTTT	CASRRGTAEAFF
TRBV12-3/TRBV12-4	-	TRBD2	TRBJ2-7	TGTGCCAGCAGTCTCGTAAAGACTAGCGGGAGGTTCTCCTACGAGCAGTACTTC	CASSLVKTSGRFSYEQYF
TRBV6-2/TRBV6-3	many	-	TRBJ2-5	TGTGCCAGCAGTTATTGGGGTCAAGCGGAGACCCAGTACTTC	CASSYWGQAETQYF
TRBV18	many	-	TRBJ1-4	TGTGCCAGCTCACCAGGGAACAATGAAAAACTGTTTTTT	CASSPGNNEKLFF
TRBV29-1	-	-	TRBJ2-1	TGCAGCGGCCGGGCCTCCTCCTACAGTGAGCAGTTCTTC	CSGRASSYSEQFF
TRBV30	few	TRBD2	TRBJ2-5	TGTGCCTGGAGTCCTGGAGGGACTAGCCCCAGAGAGACCCAGTACTTC	CAWSPGGTSPRETQYF
TRBV3-1	many	-	TRBJ2-1	TGTGCCAGCAGCCGTAATATCTTAGGGCCCACACGGGGGAATGAGCAGTTCTTC	CASSRNILGPTRGNEQFF
TRBV13	few	-	TRBJ2-5	TGTGCCAGCAGCCCCTCACGGGTCCGTCGAGAGACCCAGTACTTC	CASSPSRVRRETQYF
TRBV7-3	many	-	TRBJ2-3	TGTGCCAGCAGCTCCTCGCGGGCGGGCGGGGATACGCAGTATTTT	CASSSSRAGGDTQYF
TRBV2	many	-	TRBJ2-1	TGTGCCAGCGAGCCAGGCTTGAGCTCCTACAATGAGCAGTTCTTC	CASEPGLSSYNEQFF
TRBV25-1	few	-	TRBJ2-5	TGTGCCCCCCTTGTCGCCCGTAGATCAGAGACCCAGTACTTC	CAPLVARRSETQYF
TRBV20-1	many	-	TRBJ2-3	TGCAGTGCTAGTAACTCCCTTCGCGCAAGCACAGATACGCAGTATTTT	CSASNSLRASTDTQYF
TRBV28	-	-	TRBJ2-5	TGTGCCAGCAGTTTATTTTCGGTGTACCGGCCCCTACAAGAGACCCAGTACTTC	CASSLFSVYRPLQETQYF
TRBV20-1	many	-	TRBJ2-1	TGCAGTGCTAGAGATCGAACCTTCAACGGGAATGAGCAGTTCTTC	CSARDRTFNGNEQFF
TRBV3-1	many	-	TRBJ2-5	TGTGCCAGCAGCTATCGGACTCCCCAAGAGACCCAGTACTTC	CASSYRTPQETQYF
TRBV11-2	few	-	TRBJ2-1	-	CASSSVAGGTYNEQLF
TRBV20-1	many	-	TRBJ1-5	TGCAGTGCTAGACCTCAGGGCAATCAGCCCCAGCATTTT	CSARPQGNQPQHF
TRBV7-8	-	-	TRBJ2-1	TGTGCCAGCAGCTTTGGGGGCTATGTATCGGGGGCCTACAATGAGCAGTTCTTC	CASSFGGYVSGAYNEQFF
TRBV2	many	-	TRBJ2-2	TGTGCCAGCAGGGGGGGCTCAGTCACCGGGGAGCTGTTTTTT	CASRGGSVTGELFF
TRBV30	many	-	TRBJ2-1	TGTGCCTGGAGTGCCTTGGTGGGTACCTACAATGAGCAGTTCTTC	CAWSALVGTYNEQFF
TRBV5-5	-	TRBD1	TRBJ2-7	TGTGCCAGCAGCTGGGGTGGGACAGGGATATACGAGCAGTACTTC	CASSWGGTGIYEQYF
TRBV6-5	few	TRBD2	TRBJ2-1	TGTGCCAGCAGTTACGGTGCGGGAGGGCTGTACAATGAGCAGTTCTTC	CASSYGAGGLYNEQFF
TRBV24-1	many	-	TRBJ2-1	TGTGCCACCAGTGATGGGGTCTCGTATGAGCAGTTCTTC	CATSDGVSYEQFF
TRBV27	-	TRBD1	TRBJ2-7	TGTGCCAGCAGGGAACAGGGGAAGGGGCTTGAGCAGTACTTC	CASREQGKGLEQYF
TRBV6-5	many	-	TRBJ2-7	TGTGCCAGCAGTTACTCGATCCCGGGTTTAGTACAGTCCTACGAGCAGTACTTC	CASSYSIPGLVQSYEQYF
TRBV29-1	few	TRBD2	TRBJ2-3	TGCAGCGTTTTACTAGCGGGAGATACGCAGTATTTT	CSVLLAGDTQYF
TRBV5-1	few	TRBD2	TRBJ2-3	TGCGCCAGCAGCCCCTACGCCGGGACTAGCGGATTCACAGATACGCAGTATTTT	CASSPYAGTSGFTDTQYF
TRBV19	few	-	TRBJ2-5	TGTGCCGTAAGCCAGGGGGGAAAGTGGGAGACCCAGTACTTC	CAVSQGGKWETQYF
TRBV24-1	-	TRBD2	TRBJ2-1	TGTGCCACCAGTGATTTTCCTAGCGGCTACAATGAGCAGTTCTTC	CATSDFPSGYNEQFF
TRBV28	few	TRBD2	TRBJ2-3	TGTGCCAGCACCGGACTAGCGGGAGAGGGGGCAGATACGCAGTATTTT	CASTGLAGEGADTQYF
TRBV11-3	-	TRBD2	TRBJ2-5	TGTGCCAGCAGCTTAATCGGGAGCGGGAGGGTGGAAGCCCAAGAGGCCCAGTACTTC	CASSLIGSGRVEAQEAQYF